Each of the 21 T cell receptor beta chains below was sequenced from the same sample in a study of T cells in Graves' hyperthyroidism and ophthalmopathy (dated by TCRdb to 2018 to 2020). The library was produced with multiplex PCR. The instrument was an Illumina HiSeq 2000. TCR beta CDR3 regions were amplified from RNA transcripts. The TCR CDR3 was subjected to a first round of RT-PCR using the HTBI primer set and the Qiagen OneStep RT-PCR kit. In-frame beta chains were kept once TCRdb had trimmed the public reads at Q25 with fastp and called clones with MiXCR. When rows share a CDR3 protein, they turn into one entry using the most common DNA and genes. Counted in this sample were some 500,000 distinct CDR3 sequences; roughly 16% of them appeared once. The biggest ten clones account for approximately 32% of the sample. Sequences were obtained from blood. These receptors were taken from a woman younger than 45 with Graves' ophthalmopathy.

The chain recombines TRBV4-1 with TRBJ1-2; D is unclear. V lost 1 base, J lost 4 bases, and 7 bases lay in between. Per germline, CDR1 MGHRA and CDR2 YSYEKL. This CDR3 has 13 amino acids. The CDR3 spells CASSQGNLYGYTF. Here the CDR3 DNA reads TGCGCCAGCAGCCAAGGCAACCTCTATGGCTACACCTTC.

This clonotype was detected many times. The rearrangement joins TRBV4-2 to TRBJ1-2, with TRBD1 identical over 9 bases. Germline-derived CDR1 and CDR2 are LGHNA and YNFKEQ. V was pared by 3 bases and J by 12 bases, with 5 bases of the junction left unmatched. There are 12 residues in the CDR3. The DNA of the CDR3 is TGTGCCAGCAGCCACTCACAGGGGGCGAACACCTTC. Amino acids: CASSHSQGANTF.

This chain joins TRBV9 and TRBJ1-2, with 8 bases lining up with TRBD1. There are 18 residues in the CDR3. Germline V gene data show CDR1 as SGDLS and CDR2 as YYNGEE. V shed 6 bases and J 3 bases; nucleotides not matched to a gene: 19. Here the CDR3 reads CASIRYRLQGVGDYGYTF. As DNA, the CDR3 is TGTGCCAGCATACGCTACCGCCTACAGGGGGTCGGCGACTATGGCTACACCTTC.

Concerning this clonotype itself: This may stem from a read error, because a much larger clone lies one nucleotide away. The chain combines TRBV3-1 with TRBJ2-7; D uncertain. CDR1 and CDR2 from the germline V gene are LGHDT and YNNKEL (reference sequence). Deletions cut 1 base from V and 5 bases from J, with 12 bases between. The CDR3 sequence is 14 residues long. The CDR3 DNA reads TGTGCCAGCAGCCAAGTCGCCGGAGCCCACGAGCAGTACTTC. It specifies CASSQVAGAHEQYF.

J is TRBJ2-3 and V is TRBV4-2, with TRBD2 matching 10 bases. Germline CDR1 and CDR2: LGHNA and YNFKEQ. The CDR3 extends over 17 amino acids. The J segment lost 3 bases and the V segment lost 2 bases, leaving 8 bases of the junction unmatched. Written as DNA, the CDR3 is TGTGCCAGCAGCCAAAGTGCAGCGGGAGGGCCAACAGATACGCAGTATTTT. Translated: CASSQSAAGGPTDTQYF.

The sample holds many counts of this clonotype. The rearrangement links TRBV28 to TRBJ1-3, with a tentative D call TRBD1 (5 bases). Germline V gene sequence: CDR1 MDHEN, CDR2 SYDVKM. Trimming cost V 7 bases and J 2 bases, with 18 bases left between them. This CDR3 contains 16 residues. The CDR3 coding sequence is TGTGCCAGCAATATTGCAGGGATCGGTACTGGAAACACCATATATTTT. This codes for CASNIAGIGTGNTIYF.

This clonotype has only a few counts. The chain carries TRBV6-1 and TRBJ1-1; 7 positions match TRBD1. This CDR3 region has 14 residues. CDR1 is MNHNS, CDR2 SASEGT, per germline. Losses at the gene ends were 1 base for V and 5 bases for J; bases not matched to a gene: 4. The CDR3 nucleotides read TGTGCCAGCAGTGAAGACAGGGGCTGGACTGAAGCTTTCTTT. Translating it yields CASSEDRGWTEAFF.

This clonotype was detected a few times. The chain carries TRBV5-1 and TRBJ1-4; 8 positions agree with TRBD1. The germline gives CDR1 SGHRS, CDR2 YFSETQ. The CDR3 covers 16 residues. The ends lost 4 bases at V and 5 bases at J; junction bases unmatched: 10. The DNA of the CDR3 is TGCGCCAGCAGCACAAACCCAGGGGGCGCGAATGAAAAACTGTTTTTT. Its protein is CASSTNPGGANEKLFF.

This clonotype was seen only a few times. CDR3 bases: TGCGCCAGCAGCCAAGCCTTAAATTACGAGCAGTACTTC. Amino acids: CASSQALNYEQYF. This chain links TRBV4-1 with TRBJ2-7, with D uncertain. Germline loops: CDR1 MGHRA, CDR2 YSYEKL. The germline V and J ends were trimmed by 1 base and 4 bases, with 8 bases remaining between them. The CDR3 has 13 residues.

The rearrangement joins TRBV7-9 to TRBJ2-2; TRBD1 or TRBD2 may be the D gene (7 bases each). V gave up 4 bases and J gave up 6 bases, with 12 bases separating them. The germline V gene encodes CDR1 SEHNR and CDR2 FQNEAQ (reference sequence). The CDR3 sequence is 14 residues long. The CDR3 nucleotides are TGTGCCAGCAGCTCCAGGGGGGGGTCCGGGGAGCTGTTTTTT. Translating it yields CASSSRGGSGELFF.

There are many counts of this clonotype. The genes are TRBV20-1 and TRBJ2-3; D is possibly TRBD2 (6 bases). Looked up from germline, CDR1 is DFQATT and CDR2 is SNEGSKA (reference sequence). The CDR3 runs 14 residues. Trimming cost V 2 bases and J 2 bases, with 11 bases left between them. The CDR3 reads CSARLRELTDTQYF. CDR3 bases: TGCAGTGCTAGATTGCGGGAACTCACAGATACGCAGTATTTT.

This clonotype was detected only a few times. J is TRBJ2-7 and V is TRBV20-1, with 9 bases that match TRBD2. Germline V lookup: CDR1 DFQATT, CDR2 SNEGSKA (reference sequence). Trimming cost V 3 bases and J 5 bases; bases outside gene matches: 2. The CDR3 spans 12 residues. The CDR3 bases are TGCAGTGCTAGTAGCGGGAGAAACGAGCAGTACTTC. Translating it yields CSASSGRNEQYF.

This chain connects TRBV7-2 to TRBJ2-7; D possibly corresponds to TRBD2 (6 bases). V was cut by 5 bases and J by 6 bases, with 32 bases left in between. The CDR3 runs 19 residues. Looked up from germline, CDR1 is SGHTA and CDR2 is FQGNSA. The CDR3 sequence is CASSARGVIELPTVPEQYF. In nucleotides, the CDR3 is TGTGCCAGCAGCGCCCGCGGGGTGATTGAGCTACCTACAGTTCCCGAGCAGTACTTC.

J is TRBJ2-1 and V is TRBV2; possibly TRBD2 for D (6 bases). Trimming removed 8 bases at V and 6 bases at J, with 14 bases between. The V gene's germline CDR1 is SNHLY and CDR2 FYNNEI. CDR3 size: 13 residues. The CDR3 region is CASARLGSNEQFF. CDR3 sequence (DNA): TGTGCCAGCGCCCGACTAGGAAGCAATGAGCAGTTCTTC.

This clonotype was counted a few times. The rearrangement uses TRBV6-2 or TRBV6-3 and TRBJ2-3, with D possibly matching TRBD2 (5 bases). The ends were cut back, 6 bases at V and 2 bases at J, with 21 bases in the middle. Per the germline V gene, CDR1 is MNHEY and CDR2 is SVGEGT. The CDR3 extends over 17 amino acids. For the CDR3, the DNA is TGTGCCAGCAGGGCGGCGGGCTCCTCAAGGCACACAGATACGCAGTATTTT. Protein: CASRAAGSSRHTDTQYF.

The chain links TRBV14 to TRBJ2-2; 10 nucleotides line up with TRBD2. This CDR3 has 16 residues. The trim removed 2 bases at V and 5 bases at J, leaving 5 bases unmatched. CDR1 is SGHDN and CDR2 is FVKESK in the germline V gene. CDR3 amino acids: CASSQITSGTTGELFF. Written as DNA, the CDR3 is TGTGCCAGCAGCCAAATAACTAGCGGGACTACCGGGGAGCTGTTTTTT.

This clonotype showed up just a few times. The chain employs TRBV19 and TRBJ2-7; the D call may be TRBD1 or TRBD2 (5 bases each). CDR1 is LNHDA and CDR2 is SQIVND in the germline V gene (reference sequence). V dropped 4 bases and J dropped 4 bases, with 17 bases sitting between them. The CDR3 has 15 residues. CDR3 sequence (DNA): TGTGCCAGTAGTACCCCCTCGGGACGGACGTACGAGCAGTACTTC. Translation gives CASSTPSGRTYEQYF. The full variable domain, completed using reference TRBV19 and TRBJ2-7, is DGGITQSPKYLFRKEGQNVTLSCEQNLNHDAMYWYRQDPGQGLRLIYYSQIVNDFQKGDIAEGYSVSREKKESFPLTVTSAQKNPTAFYLCASSTPSGRTYEQYFGPGTRLTVT.

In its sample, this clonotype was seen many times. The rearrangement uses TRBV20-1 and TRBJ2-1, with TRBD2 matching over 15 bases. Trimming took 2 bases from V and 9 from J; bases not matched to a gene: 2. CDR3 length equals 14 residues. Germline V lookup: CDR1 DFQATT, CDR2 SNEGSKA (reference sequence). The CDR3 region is CSARRTSGRVEQFF. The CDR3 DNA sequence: TGCAGTGCTAGAAGGACTAGCGGGAGGGTTGAGCAGTTCTTC.

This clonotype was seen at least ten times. CDR3 bases: TGTGCCAGCAGTTTAGGGAACTATGGTGGCTACACCTTC. Its translation is CASSLGNYGGYTF. The chain employs TRBV28 and TRBJ1-2, with D uncertain. Germline V gene lookup returns CDR1 MDHEN and CDR2 SYDVKM. The CDR3 loop spans 13 amino acids. The V end lost 2 bases, the J end lost 7 bases, and 11 bases lay between the germline ends.

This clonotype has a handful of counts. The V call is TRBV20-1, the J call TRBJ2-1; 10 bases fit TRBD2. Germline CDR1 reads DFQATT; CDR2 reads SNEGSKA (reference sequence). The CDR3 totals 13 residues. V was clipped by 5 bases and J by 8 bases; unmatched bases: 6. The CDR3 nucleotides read TGCAGTGCTCCCACTAGCGGGAACTATGAGCAGTTCTTC. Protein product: CSAPTSGNYEQFF.

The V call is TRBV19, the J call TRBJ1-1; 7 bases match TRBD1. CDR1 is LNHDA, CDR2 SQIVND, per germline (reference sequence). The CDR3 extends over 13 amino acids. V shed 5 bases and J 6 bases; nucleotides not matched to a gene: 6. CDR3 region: CASSAGDSSEAFF. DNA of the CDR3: TGTGCCAGTAGTGCCGGGGACAGCTCTGAAGCTTTCTTT.